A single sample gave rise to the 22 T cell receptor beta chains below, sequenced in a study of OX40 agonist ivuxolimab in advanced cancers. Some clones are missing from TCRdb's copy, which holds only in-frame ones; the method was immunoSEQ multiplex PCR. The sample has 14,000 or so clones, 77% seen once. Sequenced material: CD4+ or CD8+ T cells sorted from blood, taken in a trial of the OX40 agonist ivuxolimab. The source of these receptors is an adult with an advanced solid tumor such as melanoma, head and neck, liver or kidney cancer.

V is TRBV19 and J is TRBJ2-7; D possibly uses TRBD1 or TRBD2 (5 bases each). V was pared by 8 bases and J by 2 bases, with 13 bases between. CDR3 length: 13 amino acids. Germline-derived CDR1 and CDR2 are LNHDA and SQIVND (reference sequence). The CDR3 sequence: CASSEGPPYEQYF. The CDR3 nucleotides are TGTGCCAGTTCAGAGGGGCCCCCCTACGAGCAGTACTTC.

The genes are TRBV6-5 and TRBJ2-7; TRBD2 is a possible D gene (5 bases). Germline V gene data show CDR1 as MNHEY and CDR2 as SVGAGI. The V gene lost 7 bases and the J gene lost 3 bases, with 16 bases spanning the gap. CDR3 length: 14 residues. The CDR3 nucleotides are TGTGCCAGCACCATTTGGACTGGCTTCTACGAGCAGTACTTC. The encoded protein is CASTIWTGFYEQYF.

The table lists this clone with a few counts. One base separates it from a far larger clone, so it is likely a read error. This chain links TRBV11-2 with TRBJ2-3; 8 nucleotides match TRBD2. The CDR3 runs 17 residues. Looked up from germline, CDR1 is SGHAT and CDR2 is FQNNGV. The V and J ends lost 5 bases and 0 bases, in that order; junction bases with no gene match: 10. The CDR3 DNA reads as TGTGCCAGCAGCCAAGAAGGACTAGCCCTCAGCACAGATACGCAGTATTTT. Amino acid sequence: CASSQEGLALSTDTQYF.

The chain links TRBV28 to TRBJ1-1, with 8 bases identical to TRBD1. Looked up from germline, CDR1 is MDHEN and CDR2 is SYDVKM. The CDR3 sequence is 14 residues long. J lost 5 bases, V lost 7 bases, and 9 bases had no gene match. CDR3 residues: CASTIQGGSTEAFF. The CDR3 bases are TGTGCCAGCACCATACAGGGGGGGTCGACTGAAGCTTTCTTT.

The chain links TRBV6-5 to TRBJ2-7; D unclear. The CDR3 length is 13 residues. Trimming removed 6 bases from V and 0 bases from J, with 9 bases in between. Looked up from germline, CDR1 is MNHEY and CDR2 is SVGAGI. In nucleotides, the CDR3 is TGTGCCAGCAGCCTCGGACGCTCCTACGAGCAGTACTTC. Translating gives CASSLGRSYEQYF.

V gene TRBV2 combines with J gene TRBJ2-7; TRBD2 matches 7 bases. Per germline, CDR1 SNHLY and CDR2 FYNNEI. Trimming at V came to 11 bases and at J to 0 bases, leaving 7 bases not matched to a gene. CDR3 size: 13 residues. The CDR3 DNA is TGTGCCTGCTCCGGGACTACCTCCTACGAGCAGTACTTC. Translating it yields CACSGTTSYEQYF. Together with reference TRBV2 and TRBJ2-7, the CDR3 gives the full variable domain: EPEVTQTPSHQVTQMGQEVILRCVPISNHLYFYWYRQILGQKVEFLVSFYNNEISEKSEIFDDQFSVERPDGSNFTLKIRSTKLEDSAMYFCACSGTTSYEQYFGPGTRLTVT.

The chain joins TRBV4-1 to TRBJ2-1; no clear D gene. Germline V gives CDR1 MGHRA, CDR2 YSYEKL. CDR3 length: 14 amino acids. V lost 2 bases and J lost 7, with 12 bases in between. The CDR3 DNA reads TGCGCCAGCAGCCAAAACGCAAAAGGGAATGAGCAGTTCTTC. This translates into CASSQNAKGNEQFF.

The CDR3 region is CASSRRTGELFF. The CDR3 DNA reads as TGTGCCAGCAGTAGGCGCACCGGGGAGCTGTTTTTT. The chain links TRBV14 to TRBJ2-2; D call uncertain. Germline CDR1 SGHDN, CDR2 FVKESK. V dropped 6 bases and J dropped 4 bases, with 6 bases sitting between them. CDR3 length equals 12 residues.

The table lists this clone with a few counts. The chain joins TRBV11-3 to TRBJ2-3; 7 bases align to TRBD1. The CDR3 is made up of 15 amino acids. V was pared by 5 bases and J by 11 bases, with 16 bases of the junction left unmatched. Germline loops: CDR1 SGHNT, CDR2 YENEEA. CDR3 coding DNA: TGTGCCAGCAGCCCCTGGGGTGGGGCTCAGGGGGTGCAGTATTTT. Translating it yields CASSPWGGAQGVQYF.

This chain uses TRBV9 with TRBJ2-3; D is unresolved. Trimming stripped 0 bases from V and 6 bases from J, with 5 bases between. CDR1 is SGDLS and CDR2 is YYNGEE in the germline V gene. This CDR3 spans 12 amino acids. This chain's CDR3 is CASSVAPDTQYF. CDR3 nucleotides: TGTGCCAGCAGCGTAGCCCCGGATACGCAGTATTTT. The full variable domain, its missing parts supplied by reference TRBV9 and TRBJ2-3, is DSGVTQTPKHLITATGQRVTLRCSPRSGDLSVYWYQQSLDQGLQFLIQYYNGEERAKGNILERFSAQQFPDLHSELNLSSLELGDSALYFCASSVAPDTQYFGPGTRLTVL.

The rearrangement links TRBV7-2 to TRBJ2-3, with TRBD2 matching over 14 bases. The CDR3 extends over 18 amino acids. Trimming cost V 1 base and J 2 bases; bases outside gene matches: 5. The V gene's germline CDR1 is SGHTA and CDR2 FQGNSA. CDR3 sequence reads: CASSLEGTSGGNTDTQYF. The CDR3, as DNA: TGTGCCAGCAGCTTAGAGGGGACTAGCGGGGGAAACACAGATACGCAGTATTTT.

The CDR3 is CASSLETGSPGANVLTF. In DNA form, the CDR3 reads TGTGCCAGCAGCTTAGAAACAGGGTCCCCCGGGGCCAACGTCCTGACTTTC. The chain is built from TRBV7-9 and TRBJ2-6; possible D gene TRBD1, 6 bases. The V end was cut by 1 base, the J end by 4 bases, with 14 bases between. Germline V gives CDR1 SEHNR, CDR2 FQNEAQ (reference sequence). The CDR3 extends over 17 amino acids.

The CDR3 is CASRGGQVQGYGYTF. CDR3 in DNA: TGTGCCAGCAGAGGGGGACAGGTCCAAGGCTATGGCTACACCTTC. This chain connects TRBV9 to TRBJ1-2; 8 bases agree with TRBD1. The germline V gene encodes CDR1 SGDLS and CDR2 YYNGEE. This CDR3 spans 15 amino acids. With V trimmed by 5 bases and J by 4 bases, 10 bases remained unmatched.

As DNA, the CDR3 is TGCGCCAGCAGCCAGCAGACAGGGGTGAACACTGAAGCTTTCTTT. It codes for CASSQQTGVNTEAFF. V and J are TRBV4-3 and TRBJ1-1, with 8 bases matching TRBD1. Trimming cost V 3 bases and J 0 bases; bases outside gene matches: 3. The CDR3 has 15 residues. Germline V CDR1 and CDR2: LGHNA, YSLEER.

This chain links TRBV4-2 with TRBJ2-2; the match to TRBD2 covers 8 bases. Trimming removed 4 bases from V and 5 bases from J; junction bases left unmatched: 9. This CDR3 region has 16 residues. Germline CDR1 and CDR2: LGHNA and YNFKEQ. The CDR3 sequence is CASSLTPAGVTGELFF. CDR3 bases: TGTGCCAGCAGCCTCACCCCAGCGGGGGTTACCGGGGAGCTGTTTTTT.

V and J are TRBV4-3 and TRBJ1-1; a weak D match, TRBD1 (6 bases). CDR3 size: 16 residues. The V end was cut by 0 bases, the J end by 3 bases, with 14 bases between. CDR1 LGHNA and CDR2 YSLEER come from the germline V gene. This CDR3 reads CASSQDRGGFDTEAFF. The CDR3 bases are TGCGCCAGCAGCCAAGATCGAGGGGGTTTTGACACTGAAGCTTTCTTT.

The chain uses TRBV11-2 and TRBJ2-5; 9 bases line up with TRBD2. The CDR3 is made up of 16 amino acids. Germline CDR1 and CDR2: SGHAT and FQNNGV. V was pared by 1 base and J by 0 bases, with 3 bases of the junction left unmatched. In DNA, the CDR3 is TGTGCCAGCAGCTTAGCGGCTAGCGGGAACCAAGAGACCCAGTACTTC. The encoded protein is CASSLAASGNQETQYF.

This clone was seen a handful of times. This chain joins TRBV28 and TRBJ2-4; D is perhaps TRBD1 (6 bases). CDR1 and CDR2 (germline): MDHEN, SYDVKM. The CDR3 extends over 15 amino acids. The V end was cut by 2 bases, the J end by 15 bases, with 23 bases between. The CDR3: CASSLTAGALHTGYF. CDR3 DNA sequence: TGTGCCAGCAGTTTAACTGCAGGGGCCCTACACACCGGGTACTTC.

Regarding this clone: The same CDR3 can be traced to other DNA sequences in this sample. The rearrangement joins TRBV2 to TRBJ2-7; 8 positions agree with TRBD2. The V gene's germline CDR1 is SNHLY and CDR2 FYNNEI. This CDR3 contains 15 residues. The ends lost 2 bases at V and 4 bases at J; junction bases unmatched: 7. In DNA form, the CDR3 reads TGTGCCAGCAGTGAAACGGGACTAGAGGGTTACGAGCAGTACTTC. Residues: CASSETGLEGYEQYF. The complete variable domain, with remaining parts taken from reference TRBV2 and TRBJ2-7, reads EPEVTQTPSHQVTQMGQEVILRCVPISNHLYFYWYRQILGQKVEFLVSFYNNEISEKSEIFDDQFSVERPDGSNFTLKIRSTKLEDSAMYFCASSETGLEGYEQYFGPGTRLTVT.

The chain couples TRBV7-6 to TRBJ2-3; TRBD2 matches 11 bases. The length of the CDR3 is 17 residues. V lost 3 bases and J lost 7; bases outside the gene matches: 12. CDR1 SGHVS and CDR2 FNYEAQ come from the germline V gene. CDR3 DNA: TGTGCCAGCAGCTTCCGACTAGCGGGGAACCAGCCGAATACGCAGTATTTT. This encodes CASSFRLAGNQPNTQYF.

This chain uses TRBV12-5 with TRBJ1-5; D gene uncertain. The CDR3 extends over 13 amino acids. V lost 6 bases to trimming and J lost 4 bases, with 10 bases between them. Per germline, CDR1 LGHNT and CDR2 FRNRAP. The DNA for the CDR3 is TGTGCTAGTGGCCTAGGGAAGAATCAGCCCCAGCATTTT. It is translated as CASGLGKNQPQHF.

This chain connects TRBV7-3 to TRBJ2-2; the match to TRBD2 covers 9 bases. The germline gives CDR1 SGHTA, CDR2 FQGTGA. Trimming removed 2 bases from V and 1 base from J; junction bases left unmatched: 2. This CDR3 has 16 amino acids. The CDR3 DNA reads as TGTGCCAGCAGCTTAGGACTAGCGCAGAACACCGGGGAGCTGTTTTTT. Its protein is CASSLGLAQNTGELFF.